This is a list of T cell receptor beta chains from one sample in a study of T cells in Graves' hyperthyroidism and ophthalmopathy. One entry per CDR3 protein, called by TCRdb with MiXCR from the multiplex PCR reads. This table has 250,000 to 300,000 distinct CDR3 sequences, about 14% appearing once. The sequenced sample consisted of blood. The receptors shown here come from a woman aged 35 to 49 with Graves' hyperthyroidism that later progressed to Graves' ophthalmopathy. Both conserved end residues are part of each CDR3. The D gene is left open where the match is weak. Not every row has a clone size; where given, it reads once, few, many or a size class.

TGCAGTACTAGAGAGTTTGGCGGGACCTCCTACAATGAGCAGTTCTTC,CSTREFGGTSYNEQFF,NA,NA,TRBV20-1,TRBJ2-1
TGTGCCAGCAGTTATCAGGGGGGCGAGGCCTACGAGCAGTACTTC,CASSYQGGEAYEQYF,NA,NA,TRBV11-2,TRBJ2-7
TGCAGTGCTACTGATTTAGCGGGAGCAGAGACCCAGTACTTC,CSATDLAGAETQYF,TRBD2,many,TRBV20-1,TRBJ2-5
TGCGCCAGCAGCTTGGGCGACGGTGTATACACAGATACGCAGTATTTT,CASSLGDGVYTDTQYF,NA,NA,TRBV5-1,TRBJ2-3
TGTGCCAGCAGTTTATTACGGGGTGTTGCTTCACCCCTCCACTTT,CASSLLRGVASPLHF,NA,many,TRBV28,TRBJ1-6
TGTGCCAGCAGCTCGATTGGCCTGGGGCTCGATGGCTACACCTTC,CASSSIGLGLDGYTF,NA,NA,TRBV5-6,TRBJ1-2
TGTGCCAGCTCACCACCAGGTGCTGTAACATTGTGGGGAGGTCTAGTCCTTCCGGAGCAGTACTTC,CASSPPGAVTLWGGLVLPEQYF,NA,NA,TRBV18,TRBJ2-7
TGCGCCAGCAGCCAAGGGTCGGTTCAAGAGACCCAGTACTTC,CASSQGSVQETQYF,NA,many,TRBV4-1,TRBJ2-5
TGCGCCAGCAGCCAAGTTCAACGAGGCAGTATCTACGAGCAGTACTTC,CASSQVQRGSIYEQYF,NA,NA,TRBV4-1,TRBJ2-7
TGTGCCGGCAGTGAATGGGGCGGGGGCTACAATGAGCAGTTCTTC,CAGSEWGGGYNEQFF,TRBD2,many,TRBV25-1,TRBJ2-1
TGTGCCAGCAGCTTAGAGGCCAGAAGGAGGACTTTCTTT,CASSLEARRRTFF,NA,many,TRBV7-9,TRBJ1-1
TGTGCCAGCACCATCGACTCGAGCTCCTACAATGAGCAGTTCTTC,CASTIDSSSYNEQFF,NA,many,TRBV28,TRBJ2-1
TGCAGCGTTGAATTGAGTAACACTGAAGCTTTCTTT,CSVELSNTEAFF,NA,few,TRBV29-1,TRBJ1-1
TGTGCCAGCAGGAGGACCCGCCAAGAGACCCAGTACTTC,CASRRTRQETQYF,NA,few,TRBV6-1,TRBJ2-5
TGTGCCAGCCGGACTATAACCTACGAGCAGTACTTC,CASRTITYEQYF,NA,many,TRBV2,TRBJ2-7
TGTGCCAGCGAACGCGAGCGGAGGCGCCCGAACACCGGGGAGCTGTTTTTT,CASERERRRPNTGELFF,NA,many,TRBV19,TRBJ2-2
TGTGCCAGCAGTTACTCGTTGAACGGGAAAGAGCAGTACTTC,CASSYSLNGKEQYF,NA,few,TRBV6-5,TRBJ2-7
TGTGCCATCAGTGGAGCGGGAGGCACAGATACGCAGTATTTT,CAISGAGGTDTQYF,TRBD2,many,TRBV10-3,TRBJ2-3
TGTGCCAGCACCCCGGGGGGGGATGGGACCCAGTACTTC,CASTPGGDGTQYF,TRBD2,many,TRBV28,TRBJ2-5
TGTGCCAGCAGTTTAGACGGCACCGGGGAGCTGTTTTTT,CASSLDGTGELFF,NA,many,TRBV28,TRBJ2-2
TGCGCCAGCAGCCAAGAGGGACAGGGGGCCGGGGACAATCAGCCCCAGCATTTT,CASSQEGQGAGDNQPQHF,TRBD1,NA,TRBV4-1,TRBJ1-5
TGCGCCAGCAGCTTCTCCAGGGGAATGAACACTGAAGCTTTCTTT,CASSFSRGMNTEAFF,NA,many,TRBV5-1,TRBJ1-1
TGTGCCAGCTCACCGTACCGGGTCTTGAACACCGGGGAGCTGTTTTTT,CASSPYRVLNTGELFF,NA,NA,TRBV18,TRBJ2-2
TGTGCCAGCTCACTAATTAGAGGGGGCAATCAGCCCCAGCATTTT,CASSLIRGGNQPQHF,NA,many,TRBV18,TRBJ1-5
TGTGCTAGCAGCCTTAGACTAGGAGGGTACCAAGAGACCCAGTACTTC,CASSLRLGGYQETQYF,NA,many,TRBV7-7,TRBJ2-5
TGTGCCAGCAGTTTATTCCCTCAGGTGGCCCATGGGGGCACTGAAGCTTTCTTT,CASSLFPQVAHGGTEAFF,NA,many,TRBV28,TRBJ1-1
TGTGCCAGCAGCGTAGCCGGGAATCGCCACGAGCAGTACTTC,CASSVAGNRHEQYF,NA,many,TRBV9,TRBJ2-7
TGCAGTGCCAGGTGGGAGACAGATACGCAGTATTTT,CSARWETDTQYF,NA,many,TRBV20-1,TRBJ2-3